The text below deals with one T cell receptor beta chain. Uncontrolled infections, pregnancy, lactation or other autoimmune diseases led to patient exclusion. V shed 6 bases and J 7 bases; nucleotides not matched to a gene: 4. Germline V gives CDR1 LNHDA, CDR2 SQIVND (reference sequence). The CDR3 sequence is 12 residues long. These data come from a study of Graves' ophthalmopathy and Graves' hyperthyroidism. Scientists amplified the TCR beta CDR3 regions from RNA transcripts. RT-PCR was first run with HTBI primers, then multiplex PCR in a second round. TCRdb ran MiXCR on the multiplex PCR reads and lists one entry per CDR3 protein. The sample yields roughly 1.1 million distinct CDR3 sequences, about two fifths seen once.

The TCR comes from an adult man with Graves' hyperthyroidism. The rearrangement links TRBV19 to TRBJ2-7; 9 nucleotides align to TRBD1. Source material: peripheral blood or thyroid tissue (not recorded which). DNA of the CDR3: TGTGCCAGTAGCAAAGGGACAGGGGAGCAGTACTTC. Translated, it gives CASSKGTGEQYF.